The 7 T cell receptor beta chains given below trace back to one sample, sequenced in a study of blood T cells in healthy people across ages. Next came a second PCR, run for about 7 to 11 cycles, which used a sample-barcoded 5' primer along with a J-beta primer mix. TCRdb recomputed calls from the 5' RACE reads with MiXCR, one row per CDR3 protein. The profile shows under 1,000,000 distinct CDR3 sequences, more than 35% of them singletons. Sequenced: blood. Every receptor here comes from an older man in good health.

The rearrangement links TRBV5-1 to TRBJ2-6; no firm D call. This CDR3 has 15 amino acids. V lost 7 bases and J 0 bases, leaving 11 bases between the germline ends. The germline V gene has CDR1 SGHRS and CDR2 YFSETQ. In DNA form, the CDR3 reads TGCGCCAGCGCCCTGGGAAGCTCTGGGGCCAACGTCCTGACTTTC. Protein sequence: CASALGSSGANVLTF.

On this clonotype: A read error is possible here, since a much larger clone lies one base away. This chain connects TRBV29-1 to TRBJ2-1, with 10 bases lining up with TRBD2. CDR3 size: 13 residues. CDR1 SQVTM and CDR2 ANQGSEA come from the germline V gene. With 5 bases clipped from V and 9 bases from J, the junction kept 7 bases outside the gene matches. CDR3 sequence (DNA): TGCAGCGTTCGAGGAGCGGGAGGGGGTGAGCAGTTCTTC. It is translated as CSVRGAGGGEQFF.

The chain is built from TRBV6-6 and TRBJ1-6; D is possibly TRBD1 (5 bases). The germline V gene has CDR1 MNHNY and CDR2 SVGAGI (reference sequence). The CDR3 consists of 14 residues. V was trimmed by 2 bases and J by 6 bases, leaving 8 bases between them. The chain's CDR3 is CASSYGGSNSPLHF. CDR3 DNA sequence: TGTGCCAGCAGTTACGGGGGTTCTAATTCACCCCTCCACTTT.

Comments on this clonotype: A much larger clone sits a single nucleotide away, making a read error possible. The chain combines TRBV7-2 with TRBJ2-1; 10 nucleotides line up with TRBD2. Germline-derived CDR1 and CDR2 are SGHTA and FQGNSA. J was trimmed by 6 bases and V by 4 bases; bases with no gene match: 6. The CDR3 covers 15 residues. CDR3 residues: CASSSQSGRGNEQFF. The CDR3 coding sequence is TGTGCCAGCAGCTCGCAGAGCGGGAGGGGCAATGAGCAGTTCTTC.

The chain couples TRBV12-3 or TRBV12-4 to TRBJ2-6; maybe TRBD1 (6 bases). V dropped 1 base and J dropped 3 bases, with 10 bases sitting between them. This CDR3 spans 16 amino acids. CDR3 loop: CASSLDTGNGANVLTF. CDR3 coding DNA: TGTGCCAGCAGTTTAGACACAGGGAATGGGGCCAACGTCCTGACTTTC.

CDR3: CASSQEVYHTDTQYF. CDR3 sequence (DNA): TGCGCCAGCAGCCAAGAGGTCTACCACACAGATACGCAGTATTTT. This sequence joins TRBV4-3 and TRBJ2-3, with no clear D. This CDR3 contains 15 residues. The ends were cut back, 0 bases at V and 2 bases at J, with 9 bases in the middle. The germline gives CDR1 LGHNA, CDR2 YSLEER.

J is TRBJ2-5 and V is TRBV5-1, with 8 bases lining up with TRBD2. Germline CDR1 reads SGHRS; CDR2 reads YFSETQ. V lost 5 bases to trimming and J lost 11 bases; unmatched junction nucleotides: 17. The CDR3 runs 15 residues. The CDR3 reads CASSPGTSGNNEQYF. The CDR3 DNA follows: TGCGCCAGCAGTCCCGGGACTAGTGGGAACAATGAGCAGTACTTC.